These T cell receptor beta chains were read from a single sample in a study of beta chain features in type 1 diabetes. Only in-frame clones appear in the TCRdb table, and some are missing; sequencing was by immunoSEQ multiplex PCR. The data contain under 400,000 clones, roughly 13% of them singletons. The sample consisted of naive CD4+ T cells from blood. The source is a young man in good health. Each CDR3 is given without its conserved first and last residue. The size of a clone is reported for some rows only, either as once, few or many, or as a class for expanded clones.

TRBV27	few	ASSLLAGYNEQF
TRBV6-5	-	ASSYYGQGASDTQY
TRBV6-5	-	ASSSTGAGEYEQY
TRBV30	-	AWSVQGTAF
TRBV18	-	ASSGRGQETQY
TRBV29-1	few	SARTETYEQY
TRBV5-4	-	ASSHALNTGELF
TRBV4-3	-	ASSPMGGQGAYGYT
TRBV2	-	ASSSLEGNEQF
TRBV7-8	few	ASKDFGRRPGELF
TRBV7-2	few	ASIAYRENTEAF
TRBV13	-	ASRQTSGYQQY
TRBV6-5	-	ASSVQGRTEAF
TRBV4-3	-	ASSQDLGQGYQPQH
TRBV5-4	-	ASSFNLEQY
TRBV4-1	-	ASSHGRDRTSGANVLT
TRBV29-1	-	SVNKGLNYEQY
TRBV28	few	ASGRAGYGYT
TRBV30	few	AWSVLRTLRGNSPLH
TRBV29-1	few	SVRGITEAF
TRBV7-2	few	ASRTGGGYGYT
TRBV5-6	few	ASSLRGPRETQY
TRBV10-3	-	AISMEGTEAF
TRBV4-3	-	ASSLTGTSGRFGETQY
TRBV7-8	-	ASSWTGRRNTGELF
TRBV27	-	ASGQGDRVDEQY
TRBV6-5	-	ATSDRNNEQF
TRBV7-2	-	ASSPQGTGANVLT
TRBV19	-	ASSTWDRGSYEQY
TRBV29-1	-	SVEREGHRVETQY
TRBV5-4	-	ASSSGHDYEQY
TRBV2	few	ASSLTAELF
TRBV5-6	-	ASSLVAGQPQH
TRBV25-1	few	ASSEFTGGYGYT
TRBV5-4	few	ASSSEPDRVSYEQY
TRBV29-1	-	SVEEGGVVDTQY
TRBV5-1	-	ASSLATSGQGYEQY
TRBV6-5	few	ASSYRRGRYEQY
TRBV7-3	few	ASSPGGVNYEQY
TRBV2	-	ASSVGRLNTEAF
TRBV23-1	-	ASSQQGAYEQY
TRBV10-3	few	AISDTYEQY
TRBV29-1	few	SALPQGAVNEKLF
TRBV6-5	few	ASSYPAQGRGTEAF
TRBV18	few	ASSWDRGNEQF
TRBV30	few	AWRAGRRMDTQY
TRBV29-1	few	SVRKGLVNEQF
TRBV29-1	few	SVSGRGATEAF